This entry describes one T cell receptor beta chain. The CDR3 length is 15 residues. Germline assignment: CDR1 SGHNT and CDR2 YYREEE (reference sequence). V lost 4 bases to trimming and J lost 2 bases; unmatched junction nucleotides: 5. The data derive from a study of OX40 agonist ivuxolimab in advanced cancers. The overall study: Patients receiving dose escalation had hepatocellular carcinoma, melanoma, renal cell or head and neck cancer.

Profiling relied on immunoSEQ multiplex PCR, and the TCRdb table lists in-frame clones only, not all of them. The sample has some 67,000 clones, about 87% seen once; the top ten hold 0.45% to 0.6%. The material was CD4+ or CD8+ T cells sorted from blood, obtained in a trial of the OX40 agonist ivuxolimab. This TCR was sampled from an adult with an advanced solid tumor such as melanoma, head and neck, liver or kidney cancer. This chain links TRBV5-4 with TRBJ2-7, with TRBD2 matching over 11 bases. The chain's CDR3 is CASSLGLAETYEQYF. The CDR3 nucleotides read TGTGCCAGCAGCCTGGGACTAGCGGAGACCTACGAGCAGTACTTC.